The 13 T cell receptor beta chains presented below share a single source sample, sequenced in a study of T cells in Graves' hyperthyroidism and ophthalmopathy. Amplified TCR beta CDR3 regions came from RNA transcripts. Researchers ran a first-round RT-PCR on the TCR CDR3 using the HTBI primer set. TCRdb fed the multiplex PCR reads into MiXCR, producing one record per CDR3 protein. The table records 300,000 to 450,000 distinct CDR3 sequences, about a sixth of them present only once. Sequenced sample: blood. The source of these receptors is a woman aged 25 to 39 with Graves' hyperthyroidism that later progressed to Graves' ophthalmopathy.

This clonotype was picked up many times. The rearrangement joins TRBV6-2 or TRBV6-3 to TRBJ1-5; weak D call: TRBD1 (5 bases). The CDR3 consists of 13 residues. The germline V gene encodes CDR1 MNHEY and CDR2 SVGEGT. Trimming removed 6 bases from V and 5 bases from J, with 11 bases in between. The CDR3 is CASSNGGDQPQHF. In DNA, the CDR3 is TGTGCCAGCAGCAACGGGGGTGATCAGCCCCAGCATTTT.

This clonotype was detected only a few times. CDR3 loop: CAISGMGATGELFF. CDR3 bases: TGTGCCATCAGTGGGATGGGCGCCACCGGGGAGCTGTTTTTT. This chain connects TRBV10-3 to TRBJ2-2; D gene ambiguous. This CDR3 comprises 14 residues. The germline gives CDR1 ENHRY, CDR2 SYGVKD. V lost 4 bases and J 4 bases, leaving 10 bases between the germline ends.

At least ten counts were recorded for this clonotype. The gene calls are TRBV9 and TRBJ1-2; TRBD1 aligns across 10 bases. CDR3 length: 17 residues. Germline V CDR1 and CDR2: SGDLS, YYNGEE. V trimming: 3 bases; J trimming: 0 bases; junction bases outside the gene matches: 8. The CDR3 reads CASSGQGANLANYGYTF. As DNA, the CDR3 is TGTGCCAGCAGCGGACAGGGGGCCAATTTAGCTAACTATGGCTACACCTTC.

This clonotype was counted ten times or more. V is TRBV7-8 and J is TRBJ1-1; 8 bases are a match to TRBD1. This CDR3 spans 16 amino acids. Trimming took 0 bases from V and 4 from J; bases not matched to a gene: 7. Germline V CDR1 and CDR2: SGHVS, FQNEAQ. CDR3 amino acids: CASSLAPGGSGTEAFF. The CDR3 nucleotides are TGTGCCAGCAGCTTAGCACCAGGGGGCTCGGGCACTGAAGCTTTCTTT.

Concerning this clonotype: Its ends do not fully match the called genes, so a read error is possible. The chain carries TRBV27 and TRBJ2-7; TRBD1 might be the D (5 bases). CDR1 and CDR2 from the germline V gene are MNHEY and SMNVEV (reference sequence). CDR3 length: 17 amino acids. The CDR3 DNA reads TGTGCTAGCAGTTTTCGCCTGGGGCTGTGGAGCTCCTACGAGCAGTACTTC. It yields the protein CASSFRLGLWSSYEQYF.

In its sample, this clonotype was seen many times. This chain joins TRBV11-2 and TRBJ2-2; D ambiguous. From germline, CDR1 is SGHAT and CDR2 FQNNGV. Trimming stripped 0 bases from V and 4 bases from J, with 21 bases between. The CDR3 runs to 19 residues. The CDR3 DNA reads as TGTGCCAGCAGCTTAGATCCAGACCAACCGGGCGCTAGCACCGGGGAGCTGTTTTTT. Encoded protein: CASSLDPDQPGASTGELFF.

The rearrangement joins TRBV11-2 to TRBJ2-2; possible D gene TRBD1, 5 bases. This CDR3 is 14 amino acids long. CDR1 and CDR2 (germline): SGHAT, FQNNGV. Trimming removed 5 bases at V and 5 bases at J, with 12 bases between. The CDR3 is CASSPPGQTGELFF. CDR3 nucleotide sequence: TGTGCCAGCAGCCCGCCAGGACAAACCGGGGAGCTGTTTTTT.

This clonotype was seen ten or more times. The rearrangement joins TRBV30 to TRBJ2-5, with a weak D call TRBD1 (5 bases). This CDR3 spans 12 amino acids. Germline V CDR1 and CDR2: GTSNPN, SVGIG (reference sequence). The V end was cut by 2 bases, the J end by 5 bases, with 9 bases between. The chain's CDR3 is CAWSPGLETQYF. DNA of the CDR3: TGTGCCTGGAGTCCAGGGTTGGAGACCCAGTACTTC.

This clonotype came up many times. CDR3 amino acids: CASSSDPRDTQYF. The CDR3, as DNA: TGTGCCAGCAGCTCGGACCCCCGAGATACGCAGTATTTT. J is TRBJ2-3 and V is TRBV12-3 or TRBV12-4; no clear D. Trimming shortened V by 6 bases and J by 5 bases, and 12 bases separated the two germline ends. The CDR3 consists of 13 residues.

The genes are TRBV9 and TRBJ2-2; 10 bases fit TRBD2. From germline, CDR1 is SGDLS and CDR2 YYNGEE. V shed 6 bases, J shed 3 bases, and the junction held 5 bases outside the gene matches. The CDR3 length is 15 residues. CDR3 region: CASTLLAGDTGELFF. Here the CDR3 DNA reads TGTGCCAGCACTTTGCTAGCGGGAGACACCGGGGAGCTGTTTTTT.

The genes are TRBV2 and TRBJ2-3, with no clear D. With 5 bases removed from V and 3 bases from J, the gap between germline ends came to 6 bases. CDR1 and CDR2 (germline): SNHLY, FYNNEI. The CDR3 covers 12 residues. DNA for the CDR3: TGTGCCAGCAGTCCACAGACAGATACGCAGTATTTT. Encoded protein: CASSPQTDTQYF. The full variable domain, with the rest looked up from reference TRBV2 and TRBJ2-3, is EPEVTQTPSHQVTQMGQEVILRCVPISNHLYFYWYRQILGQKVEFLVSFYNNEISEKSEIFDDQFSVERPDGSNFTLKIRSTKLEDSAMYFCASSPQTDTQYFGPGTRLTVL.

This clonotype appeared many times. CDR3 nucleotide sequence: TGTGCCAGTAGTATAGCTTACAGTTCTAACTATGGCTACACCTTC. Residues: CASSIAYSSNYGYTF. The rearrangement links TRBV19 to TRBJ1-2; the D is unclear. In germline, CDR1 is LNHDA, CDR2 SQIVND (reference sequence). V was clipped by 1 base and J by 0 bases, with 9 bases between them. The CDR3 length is 15 residues.

At least ten counts were recorded for this clonotype. The genes are TRBV2 and TRBJ2-1; D is unclear. This CDR3 comprises 13 residues. Trimming removed 3 bases from V and 10 bases from J, with 13 bases in between. Germline-derived CDR1 and CDR2 are SNHLY and FYNNEI. CDR3 in DNA: TGTGCCAGCAGTGAGGTCAGGTTAGGCGAGCAGTTCTTC. It translates to CASSEVRLGEQFF.